This paragraph reports one T cell receptor (beta chain). The target antigen is unknown. The CDR3 has 14 amino acids. Germline loops: CDR1 MDHEN, CDR2 SYDVKM. V shed 4 bases and J shed 6 bases, with 13 bases lying between them. PCR used 60 Vbeta primers and 13 Jbeta primers. Profiled with immunoSEQ multiplex PCR; TCRdb holds only in-frame clones, not every one. Of roughly 82,000 clones detected, around 76% appear once; the ten largest clones hold roughly 6.1%. These data belong to a study of cytomegalovirus exposure and HLA in healthy donors. Study-wide points: Most TCR sequences were seen very rarely across donors, but some public TCRs occurred in many.

Sample: PBMCs. V gene TRBV28 combines with J gene TRBJ1-5; the D gene is possibly TRBD1 (6 bases). This TCR came from a woman aged 50 to 60 in good health and CMV-seropositive. The CDR3 protein is CASSSERGFQPQHF. CDR3 sequence (DNA): TGTGCCAGCAGTTCTGAAAGGGGGTTTCAGCCCCAGCATTTT.